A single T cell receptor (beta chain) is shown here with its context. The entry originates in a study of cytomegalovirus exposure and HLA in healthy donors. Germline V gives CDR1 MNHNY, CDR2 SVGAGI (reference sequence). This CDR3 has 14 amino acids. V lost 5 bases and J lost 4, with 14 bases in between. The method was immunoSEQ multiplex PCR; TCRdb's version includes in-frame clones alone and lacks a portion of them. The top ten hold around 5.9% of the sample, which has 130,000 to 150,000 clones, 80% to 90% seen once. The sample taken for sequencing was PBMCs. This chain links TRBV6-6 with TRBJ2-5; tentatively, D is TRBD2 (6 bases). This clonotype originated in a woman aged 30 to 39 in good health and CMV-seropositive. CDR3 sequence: CASSPTASAETQYF. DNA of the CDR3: TGTGCCAGCAGTCCGACTGCTAGCGCAGAGACCCAGTACTTC.